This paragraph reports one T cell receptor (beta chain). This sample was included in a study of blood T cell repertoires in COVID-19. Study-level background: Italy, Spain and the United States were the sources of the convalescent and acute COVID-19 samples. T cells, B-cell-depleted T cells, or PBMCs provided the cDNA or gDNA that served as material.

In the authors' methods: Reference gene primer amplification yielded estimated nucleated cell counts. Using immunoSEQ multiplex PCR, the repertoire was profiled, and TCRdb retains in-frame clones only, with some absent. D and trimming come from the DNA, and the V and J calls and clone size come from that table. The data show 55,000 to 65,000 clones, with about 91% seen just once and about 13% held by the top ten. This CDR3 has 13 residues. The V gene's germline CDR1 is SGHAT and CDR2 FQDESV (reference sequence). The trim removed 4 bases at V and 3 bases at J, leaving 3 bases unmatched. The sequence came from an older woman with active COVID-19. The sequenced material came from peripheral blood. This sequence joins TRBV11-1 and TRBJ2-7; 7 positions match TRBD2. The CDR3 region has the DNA TGTGCCAGCAGCTCCCGGACTAGCTACGAGCAGTACTTC. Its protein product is CASSSRTSYEQYF.